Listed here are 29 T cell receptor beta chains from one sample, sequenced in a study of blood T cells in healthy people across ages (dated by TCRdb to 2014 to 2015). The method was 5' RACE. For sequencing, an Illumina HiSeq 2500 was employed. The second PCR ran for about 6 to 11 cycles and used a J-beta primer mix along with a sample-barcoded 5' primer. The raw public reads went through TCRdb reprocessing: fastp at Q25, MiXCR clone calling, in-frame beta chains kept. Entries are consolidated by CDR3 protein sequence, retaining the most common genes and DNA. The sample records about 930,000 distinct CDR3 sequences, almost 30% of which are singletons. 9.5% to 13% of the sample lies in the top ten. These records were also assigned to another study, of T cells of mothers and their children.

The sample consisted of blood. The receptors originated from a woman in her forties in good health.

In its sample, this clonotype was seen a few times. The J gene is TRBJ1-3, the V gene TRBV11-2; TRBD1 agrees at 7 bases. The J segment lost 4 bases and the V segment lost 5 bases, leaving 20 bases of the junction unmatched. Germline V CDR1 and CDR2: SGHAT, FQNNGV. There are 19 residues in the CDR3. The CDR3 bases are TGTGCCAGCAGCCCCCGAACAGGGGTGCGGGCGGCTTCCGGAAACACCATATATTTT. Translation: CASSPRTGVRAASGNTIYF. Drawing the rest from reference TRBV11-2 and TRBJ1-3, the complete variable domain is EAGVAQSPRYKIIEKRQSVAFWCNPISGHATLYWYQQILGQGPKLLIQFQNNGVVDDSQLPKDRFSAERLKGVDSTLKIQPAKLEDSAVYLCASSPRTGVRAASGNTIYFGEGSWLTVV.

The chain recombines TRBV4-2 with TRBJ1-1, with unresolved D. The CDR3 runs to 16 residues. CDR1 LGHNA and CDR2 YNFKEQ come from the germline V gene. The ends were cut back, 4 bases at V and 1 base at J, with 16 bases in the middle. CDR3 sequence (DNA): TGTGCCAGCAGCCCCTCAGGCGGGTCGGCGAACACTGAAGCTTTCTTT. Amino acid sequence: CASSPSGGSANTEAFF.

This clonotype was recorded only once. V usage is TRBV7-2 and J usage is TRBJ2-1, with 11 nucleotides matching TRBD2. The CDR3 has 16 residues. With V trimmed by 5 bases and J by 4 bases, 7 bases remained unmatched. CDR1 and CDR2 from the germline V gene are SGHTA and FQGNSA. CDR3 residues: CASSPGVAGGYNEQFF. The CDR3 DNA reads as TGTGCCAGCAGCCCAGGTGTAGCGGGAGGGTACAATGAGCAGTTCTTC. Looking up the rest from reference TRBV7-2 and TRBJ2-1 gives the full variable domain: GAGVSQSPSNKVTEKGKDVELRCDPISGHTALYWYRQSLGQGLEFLIYFQGNSAPDKSGLPSDRFSAERTGGSVSTLTIQRTQQEDSAVYLCASSPGVAGGYNEQFFGPGTRLTVL.

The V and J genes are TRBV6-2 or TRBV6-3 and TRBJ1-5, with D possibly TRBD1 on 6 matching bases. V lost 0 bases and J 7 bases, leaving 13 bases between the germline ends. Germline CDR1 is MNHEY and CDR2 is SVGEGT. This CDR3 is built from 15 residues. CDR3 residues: CASSYSRGAGQPQHF. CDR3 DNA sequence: TGTGCCAGCAGTTACTCGCGGGGGGCTGGGCAGCCCCAGCATTTT.

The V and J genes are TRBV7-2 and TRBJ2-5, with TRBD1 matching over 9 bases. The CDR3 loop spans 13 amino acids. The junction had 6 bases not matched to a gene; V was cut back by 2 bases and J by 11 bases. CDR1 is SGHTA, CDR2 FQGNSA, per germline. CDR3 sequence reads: CASSLQTGGGQYF. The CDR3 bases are TGTGCCAGCAGCTTACAGACAGGGGGTGGGCAGTACTTC.

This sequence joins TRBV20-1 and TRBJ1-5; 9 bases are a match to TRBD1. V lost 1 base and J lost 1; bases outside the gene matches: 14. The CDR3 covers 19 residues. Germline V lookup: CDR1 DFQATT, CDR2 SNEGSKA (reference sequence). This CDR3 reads CSARALTDRGWLSNQPQHF. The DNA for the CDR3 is TGCAGTGCTAGAGCACTGACTGACAGGGGGTGGCTAAGCAATCAGCCCCAGCATTTT.

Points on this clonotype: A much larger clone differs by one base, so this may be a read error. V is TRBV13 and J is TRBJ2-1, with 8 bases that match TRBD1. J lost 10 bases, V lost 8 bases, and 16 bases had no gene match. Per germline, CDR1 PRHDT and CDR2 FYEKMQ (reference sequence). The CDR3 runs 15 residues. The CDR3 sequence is CASSRGQAISYEQFF. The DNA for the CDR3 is TGTGCCAGCTCCAGGGGACAGGCGATCTCCTACGAGCAGTTCTTC.

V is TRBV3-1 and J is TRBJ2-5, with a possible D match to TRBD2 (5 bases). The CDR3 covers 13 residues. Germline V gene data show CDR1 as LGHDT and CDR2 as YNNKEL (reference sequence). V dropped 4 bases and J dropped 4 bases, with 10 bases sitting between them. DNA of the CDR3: TGTGCCAGCAGCCCCTATGGGAGAGAGACCCAGTACTTC. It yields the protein CASSPYGRETQYF.

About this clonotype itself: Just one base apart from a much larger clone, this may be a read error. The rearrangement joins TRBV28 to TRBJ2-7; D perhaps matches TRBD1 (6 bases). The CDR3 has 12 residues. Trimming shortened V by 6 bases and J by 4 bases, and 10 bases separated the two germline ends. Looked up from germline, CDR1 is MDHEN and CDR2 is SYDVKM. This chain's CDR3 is CASSGQRYEQYF. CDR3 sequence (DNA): TGTGCCAGCAGCGGACAGCGATACGAGCAGTACTTC.

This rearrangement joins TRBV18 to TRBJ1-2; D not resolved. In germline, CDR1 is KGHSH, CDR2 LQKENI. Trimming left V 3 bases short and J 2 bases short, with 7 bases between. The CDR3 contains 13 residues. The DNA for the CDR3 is TGTGCCAGCTCACCCGAACAAAACTATGGCTACACCTTC. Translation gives CASSPEQNYGYTF.

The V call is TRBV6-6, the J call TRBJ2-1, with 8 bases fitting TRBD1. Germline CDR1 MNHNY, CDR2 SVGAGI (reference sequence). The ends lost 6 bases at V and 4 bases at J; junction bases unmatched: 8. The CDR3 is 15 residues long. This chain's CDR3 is CASRGIGTGYNEQFF. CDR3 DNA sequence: TGTGCCAGCAGGGGGATCGGGACAGGATACAATGAGCAGTTCTTC.

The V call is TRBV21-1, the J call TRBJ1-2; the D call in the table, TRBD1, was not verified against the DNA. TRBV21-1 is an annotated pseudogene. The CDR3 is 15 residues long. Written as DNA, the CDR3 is TGTGCCAGCAGCTTGAGGGGACCTACTAACTATGGCTACACCTTC. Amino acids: CASSLRGPTNYGYTF.

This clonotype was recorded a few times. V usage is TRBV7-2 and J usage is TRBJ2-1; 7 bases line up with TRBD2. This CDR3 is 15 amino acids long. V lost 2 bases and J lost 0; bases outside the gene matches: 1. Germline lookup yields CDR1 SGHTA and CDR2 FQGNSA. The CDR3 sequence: CASSLSGISYNEQFF. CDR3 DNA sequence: TGTGCCAGCAGCTTAAGCGGGATCTCCTACAATGAGCAGTTCTTC.

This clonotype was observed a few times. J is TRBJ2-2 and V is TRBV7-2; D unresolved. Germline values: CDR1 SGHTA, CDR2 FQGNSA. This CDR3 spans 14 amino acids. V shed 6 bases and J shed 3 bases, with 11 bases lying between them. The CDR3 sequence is CASSAEFYTGELFF. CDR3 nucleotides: TGTGCCAGCAGTGCAGAATTCTACACCGGGGAGCTGTTTTTT.

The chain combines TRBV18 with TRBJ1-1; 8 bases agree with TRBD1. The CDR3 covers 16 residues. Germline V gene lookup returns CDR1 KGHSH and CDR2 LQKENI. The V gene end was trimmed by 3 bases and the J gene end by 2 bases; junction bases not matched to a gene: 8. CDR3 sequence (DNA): TGTGCCAGCTCACCGGGGCAGGGGGCGGCTAACACTGAAGCTTTCTTT. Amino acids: CASSPGQGAANTEAFF.

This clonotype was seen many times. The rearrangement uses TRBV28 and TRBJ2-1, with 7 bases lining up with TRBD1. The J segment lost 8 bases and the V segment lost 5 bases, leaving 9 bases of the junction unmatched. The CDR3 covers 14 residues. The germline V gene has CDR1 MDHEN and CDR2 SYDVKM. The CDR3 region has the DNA TGTGCCAGCAGTGATAACAGGGGAAGCCATGAGCAGTTCTTC. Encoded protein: CASSDNRGSHEQFF. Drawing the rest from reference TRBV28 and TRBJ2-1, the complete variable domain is DVKVTQSSRYLVKRTGEKVFLECVQDMDHENMFWYRQDPGLGLRLIYFSYDVKMKEKGDIPEGYSVSREKKERFSLILESASTNQTSMYLCASSDNRGSHEQFFGPGTRLTVL.

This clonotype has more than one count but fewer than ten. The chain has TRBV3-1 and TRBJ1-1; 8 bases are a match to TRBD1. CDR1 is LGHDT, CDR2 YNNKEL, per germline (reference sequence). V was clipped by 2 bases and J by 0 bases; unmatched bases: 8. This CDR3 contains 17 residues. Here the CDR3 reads CASSQPPGQAMNTEAFF. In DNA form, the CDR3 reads TGTGCCAGCAGCCAACCCCCGGGACAGGCGATGAACACTGAAGCTTTCTTT. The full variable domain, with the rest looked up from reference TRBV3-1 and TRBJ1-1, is DTAVSQTPKYLVTQMGNDKSIKCEQNLGHDTMYWYKQDSKKFLKIMFSYNNKELIINETVPNRFSPKSPDKAHLNLHINSLELGDSAVYFCASSQPPGQAMNTEAFFGQGTRLTVV.

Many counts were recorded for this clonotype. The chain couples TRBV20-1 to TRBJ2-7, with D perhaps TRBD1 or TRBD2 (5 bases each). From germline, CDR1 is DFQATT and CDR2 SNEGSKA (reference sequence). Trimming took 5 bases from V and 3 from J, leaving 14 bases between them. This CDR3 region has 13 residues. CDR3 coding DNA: TGCAGTGCTCCGGGACGTCTATTCTACGAGCAGTACTTC. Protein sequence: CSAPGRLFYEQYF.

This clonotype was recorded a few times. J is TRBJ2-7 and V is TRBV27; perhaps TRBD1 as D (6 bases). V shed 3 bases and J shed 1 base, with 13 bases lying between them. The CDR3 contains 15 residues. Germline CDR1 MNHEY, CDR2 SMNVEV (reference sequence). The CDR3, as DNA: TGTGCCAGCAGTTTTAGGACAGATCTTTCCTACGAGCAGTACTTC. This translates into CASSFRTDLSYEQYF.

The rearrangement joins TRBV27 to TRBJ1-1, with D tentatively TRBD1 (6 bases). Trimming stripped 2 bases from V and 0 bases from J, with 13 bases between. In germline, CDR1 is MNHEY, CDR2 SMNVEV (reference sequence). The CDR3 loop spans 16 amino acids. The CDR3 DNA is TGTGCCAGCAGTTTAACAGGGTTCAACATGAACACTGAAGCTTTCTTT. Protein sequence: CASSLTGFNMNTEAFF.

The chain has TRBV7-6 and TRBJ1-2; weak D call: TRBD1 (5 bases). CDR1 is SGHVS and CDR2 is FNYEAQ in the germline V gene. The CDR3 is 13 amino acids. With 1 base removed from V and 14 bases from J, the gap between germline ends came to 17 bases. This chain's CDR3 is CASSLVPGRNPTF. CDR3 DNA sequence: TGTGCCAGCAGCTTAGTCCCAGGGCGGAATCCAACCTTC. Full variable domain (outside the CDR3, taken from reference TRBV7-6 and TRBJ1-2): GAGVSQSPRYKVTKRGQDVALRCDPISGHVSLYWYRQALGQGPEFLTYFNYEAQQDKSGLPNDRFSAERPEGSISTLTIQRTEQRDSAMYRCASSLVPGRNPTFGSGTRLTVV.

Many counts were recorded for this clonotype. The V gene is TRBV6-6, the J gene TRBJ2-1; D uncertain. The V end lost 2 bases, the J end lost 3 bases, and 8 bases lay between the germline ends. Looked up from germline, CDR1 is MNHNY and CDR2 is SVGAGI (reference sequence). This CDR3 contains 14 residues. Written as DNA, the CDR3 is TGTGCCAGCAGTTACGCCCCTAGCTACAATGAGCAGTTCTTC. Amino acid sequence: CASSYAPSYNEQFF.

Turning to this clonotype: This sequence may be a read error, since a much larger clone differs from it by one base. The CDR3, as DNA: TGTGCCAGCAGTCCCGACAGGGGACTCCCCAGTTACGAGCAGTACTTC. Translation: CASSPDRGLPSYEQYF. The chain carries TRBV12-3 or TRBV12-4 and TRBJ2-4; the match to TRBD1 covers 8 bases. The J call may be incorrect, as the DNA end agrees better with TRBJ2-7. This CDR3 spans 16 amino acids.

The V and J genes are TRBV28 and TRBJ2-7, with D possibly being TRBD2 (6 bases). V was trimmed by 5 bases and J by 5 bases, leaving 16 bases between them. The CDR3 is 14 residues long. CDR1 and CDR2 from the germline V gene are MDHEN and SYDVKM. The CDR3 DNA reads TGTGCCAGCAGTGGAGGTGGGGGGATCCACGAGCAGTACTTC. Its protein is CASSGGGGIHEQYF.

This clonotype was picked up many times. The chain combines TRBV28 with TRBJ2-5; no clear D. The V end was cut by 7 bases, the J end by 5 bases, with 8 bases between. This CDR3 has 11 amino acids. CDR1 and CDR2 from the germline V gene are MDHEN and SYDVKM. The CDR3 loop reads CASTLRETQYF. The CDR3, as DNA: TGTGCCAGCACTCTCCGGGAGACCCAGTACTTC.

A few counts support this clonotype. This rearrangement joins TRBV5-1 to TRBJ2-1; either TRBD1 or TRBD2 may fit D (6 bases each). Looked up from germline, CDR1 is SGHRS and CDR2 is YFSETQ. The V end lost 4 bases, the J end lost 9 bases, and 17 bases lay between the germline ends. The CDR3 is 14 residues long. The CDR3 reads CASSAAGGYGEQFF. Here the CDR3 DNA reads TGCGCCAGCAGCGCCGCCGGGGGCTACGGTGAGCAGTTCTTC.

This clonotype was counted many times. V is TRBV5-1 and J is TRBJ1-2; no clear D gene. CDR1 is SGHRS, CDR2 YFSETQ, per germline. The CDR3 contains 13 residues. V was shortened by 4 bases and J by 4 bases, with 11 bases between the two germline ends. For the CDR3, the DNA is TGCGCCAGCAGCAGAGGACGGATCTATGGCTACACCTTC. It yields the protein CASSRGRIYGYTF.

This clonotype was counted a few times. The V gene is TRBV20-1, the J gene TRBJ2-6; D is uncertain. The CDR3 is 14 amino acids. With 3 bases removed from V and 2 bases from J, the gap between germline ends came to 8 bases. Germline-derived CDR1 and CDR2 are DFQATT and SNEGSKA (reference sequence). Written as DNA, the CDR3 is TGCAGTGCTAGTGATCCTACTGGGGCCAACGTCCTGACTTTC. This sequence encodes CSASDPTGANVLTF.

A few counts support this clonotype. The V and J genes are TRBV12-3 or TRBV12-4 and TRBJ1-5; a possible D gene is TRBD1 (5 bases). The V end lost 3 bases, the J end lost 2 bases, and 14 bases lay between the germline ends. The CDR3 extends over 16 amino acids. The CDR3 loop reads CASSLAGTSGNQPQHF. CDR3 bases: TGTGCCAGCAGTTTGGCAGGGACTTCGGGCAATCAGCCCCAGCATTTT.